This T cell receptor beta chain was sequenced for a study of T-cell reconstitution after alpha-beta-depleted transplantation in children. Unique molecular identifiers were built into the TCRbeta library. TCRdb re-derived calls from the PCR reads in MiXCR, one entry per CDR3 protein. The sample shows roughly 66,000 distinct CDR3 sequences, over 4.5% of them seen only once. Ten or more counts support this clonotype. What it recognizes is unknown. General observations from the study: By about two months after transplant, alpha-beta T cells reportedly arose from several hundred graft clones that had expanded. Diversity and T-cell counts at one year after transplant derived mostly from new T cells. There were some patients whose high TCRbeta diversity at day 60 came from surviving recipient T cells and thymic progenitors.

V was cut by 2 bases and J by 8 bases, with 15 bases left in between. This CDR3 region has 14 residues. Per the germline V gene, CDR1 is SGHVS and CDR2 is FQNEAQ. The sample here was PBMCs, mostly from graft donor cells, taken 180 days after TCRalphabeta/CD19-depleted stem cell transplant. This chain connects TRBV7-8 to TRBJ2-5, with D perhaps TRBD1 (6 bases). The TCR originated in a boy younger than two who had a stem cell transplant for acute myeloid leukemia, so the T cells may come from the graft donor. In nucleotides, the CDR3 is TGTGCCAGCAGCTTACCATGGACAGCCCCTACCCAGTACTTC. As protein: CASSLPWTAPTQYF.